This T cell receptor beta chain was obtained from a study of cytomegalovirus exposure and HLA in healthy donors. The CDR3 contains 16 residues. V lost 0 bases, J lost 5 bases, and 14 bases lay in between. Germline CDR1 SGHRS, CDR2 YFSETQ. Notes on the study in general: There were around 160 TCR beta chains listed as cytomegalovirus-associated.

Regarding this clone: No antigen is known for it.

Researchers ran the PCR with 60 Vbeta and 13 Jbeta primers. Using immunoSEQ multiplex PCR, the repertoire was profiled, and TCRdb retains in-frame clones only, with some absent. The sample comprises 95,000 to 100,000 clones, roughly four fifths of which are singletons, and more than 9% rests with the top ten. Material: PBMCs. The rearrangement uses TRBV5-1 and TRBJ1-4; D not resolved. The receptor was isolated from a man in his forties or fifties in good health and CMV-seronegative. CDR3 residues: CASSLVSGFGNEKLFF. The CDR3 region has the DNA TGCGCCAGCAGCTTGGTCTCCGGGTTTGGGAATGAAAAACTGTTTTTT.